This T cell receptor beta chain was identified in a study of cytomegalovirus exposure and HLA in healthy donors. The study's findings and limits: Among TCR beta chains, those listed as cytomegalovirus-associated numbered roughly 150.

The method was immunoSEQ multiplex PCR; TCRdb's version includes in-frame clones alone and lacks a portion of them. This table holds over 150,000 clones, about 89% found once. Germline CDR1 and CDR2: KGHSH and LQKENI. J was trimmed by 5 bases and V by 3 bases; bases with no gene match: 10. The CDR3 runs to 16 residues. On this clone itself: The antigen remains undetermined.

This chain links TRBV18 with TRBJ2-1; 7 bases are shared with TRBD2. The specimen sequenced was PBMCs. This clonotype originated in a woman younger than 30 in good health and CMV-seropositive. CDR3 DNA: TGTGCCAGCTCACCTCTCGGGACTAACCATAACAATGAGCAGTTCTTC. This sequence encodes CASSPLGTNHNNEQFF.